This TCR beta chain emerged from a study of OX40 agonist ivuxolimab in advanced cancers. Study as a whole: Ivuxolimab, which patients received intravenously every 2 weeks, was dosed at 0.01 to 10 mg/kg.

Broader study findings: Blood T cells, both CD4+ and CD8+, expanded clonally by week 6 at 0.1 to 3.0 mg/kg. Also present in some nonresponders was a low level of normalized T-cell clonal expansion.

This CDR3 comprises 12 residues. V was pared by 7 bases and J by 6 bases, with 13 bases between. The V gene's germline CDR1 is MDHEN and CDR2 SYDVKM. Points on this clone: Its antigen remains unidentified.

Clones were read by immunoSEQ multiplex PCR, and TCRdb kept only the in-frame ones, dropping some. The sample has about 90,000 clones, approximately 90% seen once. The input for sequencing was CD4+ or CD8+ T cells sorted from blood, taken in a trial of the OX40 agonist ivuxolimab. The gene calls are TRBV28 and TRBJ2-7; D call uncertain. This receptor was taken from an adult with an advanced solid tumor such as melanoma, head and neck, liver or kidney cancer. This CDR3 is CASNIVGFEQYF. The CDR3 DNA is TGTGCCAGCAACATCGTAGGATTCGAGCAGTACTTC.